The sequence of this T cell receptor (beta chain) was determined in a study of technical replicates of blood from several donors. CDR3 length: 13 residues. V gave up 7 bases and J gave up 7 bases; unmatched junction bases: 13. Germline V lookup: CDR1 SQVTM, CDR2 ANQGSEA. Some clones are missing from TCRdb's copy, which holds only in-frame ones; the method was immunoSEQ multiplex PCR. Here the sample spans some 71,000 clones, around 97% being singletons. The J gene is TRBJ2-7, the V gene TRBV29-1, with 7 bases lining up with TRBD2. Sequenced: T cells isolated from PBMCs. This TCR derives from a human donor in good health. CDR3 protein: CSGGGPNTGEQYF. CDR3 nucleotides: TGCAGCGGGGGGGGACCAAATACGGGGGAGCAGTACTTC.